This T cell receptor beta chain was profiled in a study of cytomegalovirus exposure and HLA in healthy donors (dated by TCRdb to 2016 to 2017). With respect to the entire study: According to an earlier analysis of around 600 of the donors, about 180 million T cells yielded approximately 120 million unique TCR beta sequences and approximately 300 Gb of sequence data. High-throughput TCR immunosequencing, statistical association of individual TCRs with disease status, and machine learning were combined to predict cytomegalovirus infection status. The genetic ancestry cluster associated with self-reported Caucasian donors included roughly four fifths of the roughly 400 genotyped donors. The study was designed to test whether signatures of past pathogen exposure could be identified by cataloging public T cell receptors. Class I and class II HLA loci were covered by the typing at four-digit resolution. In a later genetic analysis, genome-wide SNP genotypes for about three fifths of the roughly 670 donors were used, and that subset was treated as a discovery cohort. Donor age, sex, ethnicity and CMV serostatus were compiled together with the repertoire data. The study used immunosequencing to profile the T cell repertoires of approximately 630 subjects and linked those repertoires to cytomegalovirus serostatus. The number of typed donors differed by locus: roughly 620-630 for A, B, C, DRB1 and DQB1; roughly 510 for DQA1; fewer than 610 for DPA1; and around 490 for DPB1. Several DR-DQ haplotypes were treated as single units for association and clustering because of strong linkage in the cohort. To decide whether each TCR beta V gene segment behaved as functional or pseudogenic, an earlier analysis of some 600 of the donors relied on high-throughput TCR beta sequencing. Along with the roughly 670-subject first cohort, a separate validation cohort of around 120 different subjects was used. Roughly 300 gigabases of sequencing data and tens of millions of unique TCR sequences made up an early release that covered about 640 HLA-typed donors. A later analysis re-examined previously published TCR beta repertoires from just over 650 donors and added high-resolution HLA genotyping to investigate patterns of TCR occurrence. Among 398 genotyped donors of the cohort, an average of approximately 250,000 unique TCR beta nucleotide sequences were sequenced per donor, around a sixth of them non-productive. The later analysis used no new phenotypic data to find candidate immune exposures, relying instead on TCR beta sequences and their occurrence across donors. Every discovery cohort repertoire had been produced on one sequencing platform. Study-level results and caveats: Some IMGT-functional V segments, including TRBV6-2 and TRBV6-3, could not be told apart with the 87-base-pair reads, so those segments were excluded. Most TCR sequences were observed very rarely across donors, whereas some public TCRs were present in many individuals. When HLA alleles, especially DR and DQ, strongly co-occurred, TCR associations were difficult to assign to individual alleles. HLA typing was unavailable for some donors at each locus, so association tests used only the typed subset. Roughly uniform sequencing depth across donors was assumed in presence/absence analyses, although this assumption may not hold. According to a later analysis, most CMV-associated TCR beta chains appeared to be HLA-restricted, and the HLA associations seemed to be driven largely by CMV exposure. A cluster of highly shared sequence variants was judged likely to be a technical artifact of the sequencing pipeline. A later analysis reported that several top co-occurrence clusters appeared linked to parvovirus B19, influenza, CMV and Epstein-Barr virus. A further reported finding was that TCR beta sequences accurately predicted the HLA-A and HLA-B alleles for most subjects in the first cohort. A later analysis associated about 18,000 TCR beta sequences with specific HLA alleles at a false discovery rate of 0.05. The cohort was sequenced for TCR beta chains only, and without alpha or paired-chain data the features that could be detected were limited. The study listed over 150 TCR beta chains as associated with cytomegalovirus. CMV serostatus was the only immune exposure information available for the cohort. Three of the identified cytomegalovirus-associated TCR beta chains were confirmed in vitro to be specific for cytomegalovirus antigens. Roughly 15 rarely observed V segments, including chromosome 9 orphons, were excluded from the earlier analysis of several hundred of the donors because counts were too low. According to a later analysis, TCR association rates differed among HLA loci, with DRB1 alleles showing the most associated TCRs and HLA-C alleles showing the fewest. Broadly in line with IMGT annotations, most TCR beta V segments showed up in productive rearrangements about 87% or about 30% of the time in an earlier analysis of around 550 of the donors. The authors suggested that the approach could potentially be generalized to other disease states and immunological phenotypes. A later genetic analysis associated a missense DCLRE1C variant with V-gene and J-gene trimming of TCR beta chains, and an independent cohort replicated the association. Linkage disequilibrium might explain the correlated functional status among segregating V segments, but an unknown experimental factor could not be ruled out. Cytomegalovirus status was reported to be diagnosed by the classifier with high specificity and sensitivity in both the original and validation cohorts. Compared with equally common non-associated chains, HLA-associated TCR beta chains in a later analysis were more clonally expanded and had lower generation probabilities. In a later genetic analysis, fewer N-insertions in productive TCRs were reported among donors in an Asian-associated ancestry cluster than the approximately 670-donor mean.

Preparation of the library involved the immunoSEQ multiplex PCR assay. A mixture of 60 forward primers for TCR Vbeta segments and 13 reverse primers for TCR Jbeta segments was used in the multiplex PCR. The CDR3 region of rearranged TCR beta genes was amplified from genomic DNA by a multiplex PCR assay. On the Illumina HiSeq System, the amplified TCR beta libraries were sequenced as 87-base-pair reads. Under the source paper's analysis protocol: In a later analysis, around 80 million unique TCR beta chains were counted across the approximately 620 repertoires, and roughly 11 million of these chains were shared by at least two donors. Raw reads were error-corrected and collapsed into unique sequences by a nearest-neighbor algorithm in which closely related sequences were merged to remove PCR and sequencing errors. CDR3 sequences were aligned to IMGT reference sequences to assign V, D and J gene segments. For a sequence to be retained, a match of at least six nucleotides was required to both a V gene segment and a J gene segment. A rearrangement was called productive if the CDR3 had no stop codons and remained in frame with V and J, and every other rearrangement was called non-productive. Following IMGT convention, CDR3 was defined as the stretch from the second conserved V-encoded cysteine to the conserved J-encoded phenylalanine. The earlier analysis of fewer than 750 of the donors excluded sequences that lacked an unambiguous match to a single V gene segment. An earlier analysis of a few hundred of the donors called V segments functional above 56.7% productive rearrangements and segregating when the between-donor standard deviation exceeded 5%. A statistical classification framework was built for diagnosing cytomegalovirus status from the catalog of TCR beta chain sequences. A later analysis assigned V and J genes by comparing TCR nucleotide sequences with IMGT/GENE-DB human TR gene sequences. A later analysis assigned CDR3 sequences and most-parsimonious VDJ recombination scenarios with the TCRdist pipeline. A later analysis defined each TCR beta chain by its CDR3 amino acid sequence plus V-gene family, and excluded reads lacking a unique V-gene family. In a later analysis, 450 to 600 highly shared, low-generation-probability nucleotide sequences were removed to address suspected cross-contamination and a sequencing artifact. For each public chain, a later analysis derived a clonal expansion index from normalized ranks of inferred template counts within each repertoire. In a later analysis, generation probabilities were computed using a VDJ recombination model fitted to out-of-frame rearrangements, and the results were checked against IGoR. Hypergeometric tests were used in a later analysis to score TCR-TCR, TCR-HLA and TCR-CMV co-occurrence, with a repertoire-size bias correction applied to the TCR pairs. A later analysis estimated false discovery rates by permuting HLA or CMV assignments 20 times. In a later analysis, co-occurring TCRs were grouped using DBSCAN, with TCRdist sequence similarity added in when clustering inside HLA-allele-positive subsets. Repertoires with fewer than 30,000 or more than 120,000 public chains, plus five repertoires with anomalous nucleotide sharing, were excluded from co-occurrence clustering. TCRdb re-hosts the immuneACCESS table, in-frame sequences only. Its copies lack some clones; in the studies checked, an unresolved V gene accounts for under half of them, and the cause for the rest is not known. The V and J calls and clone size are taken from that table; D and trimming were inferred from the DNA. This sample lists under 80,000 clones; approximately 71% were detected once. Of the sample, just over 2% is held by the ten largest clones.

Details on this clone: Its antigen specificity is not known. No much larger clone is present one base from it, and per-base qualities are unavailable.

The cohort was made up of hundreds of healthy bone marrow donors. Cohort members were all nominally healthy when sampled, although unrecorded immune exposures were likely present. The donor was CMV seronegative and belonged to the group of around 400 seronegative cohort members. A peripheral blood sample was provided by each donor, and peripheral blood mononuclear cells were used for TCR beta sequencing. The Qiagen DNeasy Blood Extraction Kit was used to extract genomic DNA from the blood cell samples. According to the germline V gene (reference sequence), CDR1 reads MNHEY and CDR2 reads SMNVEV. The CDR3 has 13 amino acids, counting the end cysteine and phenylalanine. Only the CDR3 DNA stays, 39 bases, in frame from base 1. V lost 6 bases and J lost 4 bases; the stretch between them is 12 bases long.

Sequenced sample: PBMCs. The source is a woman in her 30s in good health and CMV-seronegative. This sequence uses TRBV27 and TRBJ2-5; a tentative D match to TRBD1 spans 5 bases. The nucleotide sequence reads as follows: TGTGCCAGCAGCCCCTGGGGCCCAGAGACCCAGTACTTC. This gives the protein CASSPWGPETQYF.